The sample holds a few counts of the clone carrying this T cell receptor delta chain. Antigen unknown. The template was reverse-transcribed extracted RNA. Multiplex PCR used pooled V-gene forward primers and a constant-region reverse primer to amplify CDR3s. TCRdb re-identified clones in the multiplex PCR reads via CATT. The sample lists over 45,000 delta-chain clones, roughly 16% occurring once. Per the germline V gene, CDR1 is TSWWSYY and CDR2 is QGS. The germline V and J ends were trimmed by 1 base and 0 bases, with 27 bases remaining between them. The CDR3 runs 21 residues. This sample was taken from a study of Vδ1+ human thymocytes. Study-wide findings and caveats: Thymic TRG and TRD repertoires appeared highly polyclonal, with Gaussian CDR3 length distributions. Around a fifth of thymic delta-chain sequences were Vdelta2, with few Vdelta3, unlike blood Vdelta1+ controls.

The chain combines TRDV1 with TRDJ1; D gene unclear. Source material: Vdelta1+ gamma-delta thymocytes from the thymus. Subset given: FACS-sorted CD3+ TCRalphabeta- TCRVdelta1+ TCRVdelta2- thymocytes. The sequence came from a girl under three years old who had congenital heart surgery. CDR3 nucleotides: TGTGCTCTTGGGGAACCATCCAGGCGGTCTACGACGTACTACCACACCGATAAACTCATCTTT. It is translated as CALGEPSRRSTTYYHTDKLIF.